This TCR beta chain was sequenced for a study of neurological immune-mediated disorders. With 10 bases removed from V and 7 bases from J, the gap between germline ends came to 16 bases. Germline values: CDR1 MNHEY, CDR2 SMNVEV (reference sequence). This CDR3 is 13 amino acids long. Time point described: technical triplicate 1. MiXCR, run by TCRdb on the 5' RACE reads, gives a single entry per CDR3 protein. The sample lists about 38,000 distinct CDR3 sequences, roughly 10% seen once, with around 4% in the top ten. The chain joins TRBV27 to TRBJ1-4; no clear D. This TCR derives from a man aged 55-75 years with HTLV-1-associated myelopathy (HAM/TSP). The sequenced sample consisted of PBMCs. This CDR3 is CANSRQEGEKLFF. As DNA, the CDR3 is TGTGCCAACAGCCGTCAGGAGGGTGAAAAACTGTTTTTT.